The rows below give T cell receptor beta chains drawn from one sample of a study of cytomegalovirus exposure and HLA in healthy donors. Measured with immunoSEQ multiplex PCR; TCRdb has only the in-frame clones, and not every one. The sample contains 100,000 to 120,000 clones, roughly 95% of which appear only once. Sequenced input: PBMCs. These receptors were obtained from a woman under 30 in good health and CMV-seronegative. CDR3s include the opening cysteine and the closing phenylalanine or tryptophan.

TRBJ2-3 | TRBV27 | CAGEEKQGATEADTQYF
TRBJ1-1 | TRBV11-2 | CASSLLAGNTEAFF
TRBJ1-6 | TRBV7-2 | CASSGADTSSYNSPLHF
TRBJ2-1 | TRBV7-2 | CASSLVSGGANEQFF
TRBJ1-1 | TRBV19 | CASSISWDSINTEAFF
TRBJ1-5 | TRBV2 | CASSADRGDQPQHF
TRBJ1-2 | TRBV6-1 | CASSAPEMRGNYGYTF
TRBJ1-2 | TRBV5-1 | CASSLSQYYGYTF
TRBJ2-2 | TRBV15 | CATRTSGNTGELFF
TRBJ2-1 | TRBV29-1 | CSVETEEYNEQFF
TRBJ2-7 | TRBV27 | CASSFSNRGYYEQYF
TRBJ2-2 | TRBV7-9 | CASSRAFIGGDMGELFF
TRBJ1-5 | TRBV19 | CASSIPHQGNQPQHF
TRBJ1-4 | TRBV7-6 | CASSLDRGNEKLFF
TRBJ2-1 | TRBV9 | CASSVDGGQSYNEQFF
TRBJ2-3 | TRBV7-2 | CASSLHRTSGGAGGDTQYF
TRBJ1-2 | TRBV6-1 | CASSDHRTAYGYTF
TRBJ1-1 | TRBV7-2 | CASSLVGGAGSNTEAFF
TRBJ2-1 | TRBV7-9 | CASSFNARVTQHNEQFF
TRBJ1-2 | TRBV5-1 | CASSLVETGDRGYTF
TRBJ2-3 | TRBV7-2 | CASSSVDTQYF
TRBJ2-1 | TRBV27 | CASRLAGPYNEQFF
TRBJ1-2 | TRBV4-3 | CASSPGQINYGYTF